The 8 T cell receptor beta chains given below trace back to one sample, sequenced in a study of CD8+ T cells in alopecia areata. Regarding treatment: oral pan-JAK inhibitor, 5-10 mg twice daily. Once RNA had been extracted, it was reverse transcribed into cDNA to act as the sequencing template. Repertoires were generated with immunoSEQ multiplex PCR, while TCRdb's copy carries only in-frame clones and drops some. The sample yields roughly 110,000 clones, over 80% seen once. The source material was CD8+ T cells sorted from blood, sampled at week 24, from a patient treated with tofacitinib. The receptor set was obtained from a human donor with alopecia areata.

This clone was counted only a few times. CDR3: CASRYSPGPQADRNEQFF. CDR3 coding DNA: TGTGCCAGCAGATATTCGCCGGGACCCCAGGCCGATAGAAATGAGCAGTTCTTC. The rearrangement joins TRBV7-2 to TRBJ2-1; the D call may be TRBD1 or TRBD2 (5 bases each). Germline V CDR1 and CDR2: SGHTA, FQGNSA. Trimming cost V 6 bases and J 7 bases, with 28 bases left between them. The length of the CDR3 is 18 residues.

This rearrangement joins TRBV5-4 to TRBJ2-1, with D tentatively TRBD1 or TRBD2 (6 bases each). Germline V CDR1 and CDR2: SGHNT, YYREEE (reference sequence). This CDR3 has 12 amino acids. V lost 1 base to trimming and J lost 8 bases, with 7 bases between them. The CDR3 region has the DNA TGTGCCAGCAGCTTGAGGGGGGATGAGCAGTTCTTC. Protein product: CASSLRGDEQFF.

V and J are TRBV29-1 and TRBJ1-1; D not resolved. CDR3 length: 11 amino acids. V lost 4 bases and J lost 7, with 10 bases in between. Germline V gives CDR1 SQVTM, CDR2 ANQGSEA. In nucleotides, the CDR3 is TGCAGCGTTGTGAGAGGAGTTGAAGCTTTCTTT. This encodes CSVVRGVEAFF.

This chain uses TRBV30 with TRBJ2-4; 8 bases are a match to TRBD1. Trimming cost V 1 base and J 9 bases; bases outside gene matches: 5. This CDR3 is built from 13 residues. Germline CDR1 reads GTSNPN; CDR2 reads SVGIG (reference sequence). CDR3 DNA sequence: TGTGCCTGGAGTGGGACAGGGTCCGGCATTCAGTACTTC. Translating gives CAWSGTGSGIQYF.

Concerning this clone: A read error is possible here, since a much larger clone lies one base away. The V gene is TRBV10-2, the J gene TRBJ2-5; the D is unclear. CDR3 size: 13 residues. CDR1 is WSHSY, CDR2 SAAADI, per germline. Trimming pared 6 bases from V and 2 bases from J, leaving 10 bases between. CDR3: CASRGSSQETQYF. DNA for the CDR3: TGCGCCAGCAGGGGCAGTAGTCAAGAGACCCAGTACTTC.

This chain connects TRBV7-9 to TRBJ2-5, with D hard to call. Trimming took off 3 bases at V and 5 bases at J, with 10 bases between the two ends. The CDR3 is 13 amino acids. Germline CDR1 is SEHNR and CDR2 is FQNEAQ (reference sequence). CDR3 amino acids: CASSFGQAETQYF. CDR3 nucleotides: TGTGCCAGCAGCTTCGGGCAGGCGGAGACCCAGTACTTC.

This rearrangement joins TRBV4-2 to TRBJ2-7, with D tentatively TRBD1 (6 bases). This CDR3 is built from 14 residues. Germline assignment: CDR1 LGHNA and CDR2 YNFKEQ. V was shortened by 0 bases and J by 1 base, with 7 bases between the two germline ends. The CDR3 region has the DNA TGTGCCAGCAGCCAAGAAGGGACATCCTACGAGCAGTACTTC. This sequence encodes CASSQEGTSYEQYF.

The chain uses TRBV4-2 and TRBJ2-7, with 7 bases lining up with TRBD2. CDR1 is LGHNA and CDR2 is YNFKEQ in the germline V gene. The CDR3 is made up of 16 amino acids. J gave up 2 bases and V 0 bases, and 7 bases lay outside the gene matches. The CDR3 DNA is TGTGCCAGCAGCCAAGAAGTCTCTGGGGGGGCCTACGAGCAGTACTTC. This sequence encodes CASSQEVSGGAYEQYF.